The 17 T cell receptor beta chains below come from one sample, sequenced in a study of CD8+CD57+ T cells in acquired aplastic anemia. TCR beta VDJ and CDR3 profiling used genomic DNA as template. In TCRdb, the reads were re-called with MiXCR into one record per CDR3 protein. Of about 270,000 distinct CDR3 sequences listed, 55% to 60% are singletons. The sequenced sample was sorted CD4+, CD8+, or CD8+CD57+ T cells (not recorded which) from PBMCs. The receptors here all came from a human donor with severe aplastic anemia or a healthy control (not recorded which).

The J gene is TRBJ2-3, the V gene TRBV27, with TRBD1 matching 8 bases. The germline V gene encodes CDR1 MNHEY and CDR2 SMNVEV (reference sequence). The V gene end was trimmed by 3 bases and the J gene end by 0 bases; junction bases not matched to a gene: 8. This CDR3 has 17 amino acids. DNA for the CDR3: TGTGCCAGCAGTTTCCGCCCCCGGGACAGGAGCACAGATACGCAGTATTTT. It specifies CASSFRPRDRSTDTQYF.

Notes on this clonotype: Here the CDR3 omits its conserved ending phenylalanine or tryptophan, so a read error is the likely source. This chain joins TRBV4-3 and TRBJ2-1; D is undetermined. The CDR3 covers 16 residues. V lost 4 bases to trimming and J lost 4 bases, with 17 bases between them. The germline gives CDR1 LGHNA, CDR2 YSLEER. The CDR3, as DNA: TGCGCCAGCAGCCCCATACCCAGTCATCCATACAATGAGCAGTTCTGC. It encodes CASSPIPSHPYNEQFC.

The genes are TRBV5-1 and TRBJ2-3; D ambiguous. The V gene lost 3 bases and the J gene lost 0 bases, with 11 bases spanning the gap. This CDR3 has 15 amino acids. From germline, CDR1 is SGHRS and CDR2 YFSETQ. The chain's CDR3 is CASSSDTDSTDTQYF. In DNA, the CDR3 is TGCGCCAGCAGCTCAGACACGGACAGCACAGATACGCAGTATTTT. Based on the CDR3 plus reference TRBV5-1 and TRBJ2-3, the full variable domain is KAGVTQTPRYLIKTRGQQVTLSCSPISGHRSVSWYQQTPGQGLQFLFEYFSETQRNKGNFPGRFSGRQFSNSRSEMNVSTLELGDSALYLCASSSDTDSTDTQYFGPGTRLTVL.

This clonotype has a count of ten or more. The chain combines TRBV4-2 with TRBJ2-1, with D hard to call. The CDR3 length is 15 residues. The V end was cut by 0 bases, the J end by 1 base, with 7 bases between. Germline lookup yields CDR1 LGHNA and CDR2 YNFKEQ. CDR3 protein: CASSQDRQSYNEQFF. The CDR3 DNA sequence: TGTGCCAGCAGCCAAGATCGCCAGTCCTACAATGAGCAGTTCTTC.

V is TRBV20-1 and J is TRBJ1-5; 9 bases agree with TRBD1. With 3 bases clipped from V and 6 bases from J, the junction kept 12 bases outside the gene matches. Germline V lookup: CDR1 DFQATT, CDR2 SNEGSKA (reference sequence). This CDR3 spans 16 amino acids. The CDR3 DNA sequence: TGCAGTGCTAGTAAGATGGGGACAGGGATCCGTCAGCCCCAGCATTTT. Its translation is CSASKMGTGIRQPQHF.

This clonotype was recorded a few times. This chain links TRBV29-1 with TRBJ2-7; 12 bases are shared with TRBD1. CDR3 length: 12 amino acids. CDR1 and CDR2 from the germline V gene are SQVTM and ANQGSEA. V shed 6 bases, J shed 9 bases, and the junction held 6 bases outside the gene matches. The CDR3 DNA sequence: TGCAGCGTGGGGGGACAGGGGGCGCGGCAGTACTTC. Protein sequence: CSVGGQGARQYF.

Regarding this clonotype: A much bigger clone sits one base away, suggesting this may be a read error. V is TRBV19 and J is TRBJ2-3, with 12 bases that match TRBD2. The CDR3 runs 19 residues. Germline V lookup: CDR1 LNHDA, CDR2 SQIVND (reference sequence). The CDR3 nucleotides read TGTGCCAGTAGTATAGGTCCCCCAACTAGCGGGGGGCGCACAGATGCGCAGTATTTT. This sequence encodes CASSIGPPTSGGRTDAQYF.

J is TRBJ2-1 and V is TRBV20-1; 9 nucleotides agree with TRBD1. This CDR3 region has 13 residues. Germline V gene lookup returns CDR1 DFQATT and CDR2 SNEGSKA (reference sequence). The V gene end was trimmed by 6 bases and the J gene end by 12 bases; junction bases not matched to a gene: 12. The CDR3 reads CSAGTGILVGQFF. Written as DNA, the CDR3 is TGCAGTGCCGGGACAGGGATACTAGTTGGGCAGTTCTTC.

This clonotype was detected ten times or more. The chain recombines TRBV20-1 with TRBJ2-2; no clear D. Germline CDR1 is DFQATT and CDR2 is SNEGSKA (reference sequence). The CDR3 sequence is 13 residues long. CDR3 amino acids: CAVQTLNTGELFF. CDR3 bases: TGCGCCGTCCAGACCCTAAACACCGGGGAGCTGTTTTTT.

Many counts were recorded for this clonotype. This rearrangement joins TRBV27 to TRBJ2-7; a weak D match, TRBD1 (5 bases). This CDR3 region has 13 residues. Germline CDR1 is MNHEY and CDR2 is SMNVEV (reference sequence). Trimming removed 0 bases at V and 2 bases at J, with 5 bases between. The chain's CDR3 is CASSLSGAYEQYF. As DNA, the CDR3 is TGTGCCAGCAGTTTATCAGGGGCCTACGAGCAGTACTTC.

This clonotype was detected many times. The J gene is TRBJ2-3, the V gene TRBV5-4, with 12 nucleotides matching TRBD2. CDR1 is SGHNT and CDR2 is YYREEE in the germline V gene (reference sequence). V lost 2 bases and J lost 3; bases outside the gene matches: 10. The CDR3 length is 18 residues. The DNA for the CDR3 is TGTGCCAGCAGCTTCTCCACCCTAGCGGGGGGGCGGACAGATACGCAGTATTTT. Its translation: CASSFSTLAGGRTDTQYF.

The chain carries TRBV7-2 and TRBJ2-3, with D perhaps matching TRBD2 (6 bases). The CDR3 contains 14 residues. The V gene lost 5 bases and the J gene lost 4 bases, with 13 bases spanning the gap. Per the germline V gene, CDR1 is SGHTA and CDR2 is FQGNSA. The CDR3 is CASSRDPGADTQYF. The CDR3 DNA follows: TGTGCCAGCAGCCGGGACCCGGGGGCAGATACGCAGTATTTT.

The chain carries TRBV11-2 and TRBJ1-3; D is unresolved. Germline CDR1 SGHAT, CDR2 FQNNGV. V lost 5 bases to trimming and J lost 3 bases, with 11 bases between them. The CDR3 sequence is 14 residues long. The CDR3 region has the DNA TGTGCCAGCAGCCCAGGTCTAGGTGGAAACACCATATATTTT. The encoded protein is CASSPGLGGNTIYF.

V is TRBV4-3 and J is TRBJ2-1; 8 bases are shared with TRBD2. Germline V gene data show CDR1 as LGHNA and CDR2 as YSLEER. The CDR3 covers 16 residues. The junction had 6 bases not matched to a gene; V was cut back by 0 bases and J by 5 bases. CDR3 coding DNA: TGCGCCAGCAGCCAAGATATCCTAGCGGGCCACAATGAGCAGTTCTTC. Translation gives CASSQDILAGHNEQFF.

The gene calls are TRBV25-1 and TRBJ1-4; possible D gene TRBD1, 6 bases. This CDR3 is built from 14 residues. V shed 1 base and J shed 7 bases, with 10 bases lying between them. Looked up from germline, CDR1 is MGHDK and CDR2 is SYGVNS. CDR3 bases: TGTGCCAGCAGTGAATTGGGGGCGAGTGAAAAACTGTTTTTT. It codes for CASSELGASEKLFF. The variable domain in full, with the rest retrieved from reference TRBV25-1 and TRBJ1-4, is EADIYQTPRYLVIGTGKKITLECSQTMGHDKMYWYQQDPGMELHLIHYSYGVNSTEKGDLSSESTVSRIRTEHFPLTLESARPSHTSQYLCASSELGASEKLFFGSGTQLSVL.

The CDR3 coding sequence is TGCGCCAGCAGCTGGGCGGGTACTAGCACAGATACGCAGTATTTT. Translating gives CASSWAGTSTDTQYF. The chain employs TRBV5-1 and TRBJ2-3; maybe TRBD2 (5 bases). The germline gives CDR1 SGHRS, CDR2 YFSETQ. The CDR3 is 15 amino acids. Trimming took off 3 bases at V and 0 bases at J, with 11 bases between the two ends.

The chain has TRBV12-3 or TRBV12-4 and TRBJ1-5; no clear D. V was shortened by 5 bases and J by 2 bases, with 22 bases between the two germline ends. This CDR3 has 18 amino acids. The CDR3 loop reads CASSTGDITTWGNQPQHF. In nucleotides, the CDR3 is TGTGCCAGCAGTACCGGCGACATCACGACTTGGGGCAATCAGCCCCAGCATTTT.